These 16 T cell receptor beta chains were all obtained from the same sample, sequenced in a study of T cells in Graves' hyperthyroidism and ophthalmopathy. Amplified TCR beta CDR3 regions came from RNA transcripts. A set of HTBI primers served as the primers for a first-round RT-PCR of the TCR CDR3. TCRdb redid the calling of the multiplex PCR reads with MiXCR, one entry per CDR3 protein. The data show roughly 350,000 distinct CDR3 sequences, approximately 15% seen once. Sequencing was performed on blood. All receptors derive from a woman in her twenties or thirties with Graves' ophthalmopathy.

The V and J genes are TRBV5-4 and TRBJ1-1; D not certain. The CDR3 sequence is 13 residues long. In germline, CDR1 is SGHNT, CDR2 YYREEE (reference sequence). Trimming removed 10 bases from V and 8 bases from J, with 21 bases in between. The CDR3 DNA reads TGTGCCTTTATGCCAGACCCACTCGAGGAAGCTTTCTTT. Translating it yields CAFMPDPLEEAFF.

This clonotype has a count of ten or more. The chain carries TRBV30 and TRBJ1-5; D is perhaps TRBD1 (6 bases). CDR1 GTSNPN and CDR2 SVGIG come from the germline V gene (reference sequence). This CDR3 spans 13 amino acids. Trimming shortened V by 4 bases and J by 4 bases, and 11 bases separated the two germline ends. CDR3: CAWTQGLNQPQHF. The CDR3 region has the DNA TGTGCCTGGACACAGGGATTGAATCAGCCCCAGCATTTT.

The chain is built from TRBV29-1 and TRBJ1-1; 11 bases agree with TRBD1. Germline values: CDR1 SQVTM, CDR2 ANQGSEA. The CDR3 consists of 11 residues. V gave up 7 bases and J gave up 8 bases; unmatched junction bases: 3. CDR3 residues: CSAGTGGEAFF. CDR3 DNA: TGCAGCGCCGGGACAGGGGGGGAAGCTTTCTTT.

This clonotype was seen ten or more times. This chain connects TRBV18 to TRBJ2-3; 7 bases are shared with TRBD2. Germline-derived CDR1 and CDR2 are KGHSH and LQKENI. The ends lost 2 bases at V and 5 bases at J; junction bases unmatched: 13. The CDR3 runs 17 residues. The CDR3 loop reads CASSPGSGREMKDTQYF. For the CDR3, the DNA is TGTGCCAGCTCACCAGGCTCAGGGCGGGAGATGAAAGATACGCAGTATTTT.

This clonotype was seen repeatedly, ten times or more. The rearrangement joins TRBV2 to TRBJ2-5; D remains ambiguous. The CDR3 sequence is 13 residues long. Trimming pared 3 bases from V and 0 bases from J, leaving 5 bases between. Germline V gene sequence: CDR1 SNHLY, CDR2 FYNNEI. CDR3 bases: TGTGCCAGCAGTGACGGATACCAAGAGACCCAGTACTTC. It specifies CASSDGYQETQYF.

On this clonotype: This may stem from a read error, because a much larger clone lies one nucleotide away. This chain uses TRBV20-1 with TRBJ2-1; 10 bases fit TRBD2. Germline V CDR1 and CDR2: DFQATT, SNEGSKA (reference sequence). CDR3 size: 17 residues. CDR3 sequence reads: CSAREASGGASYSEQFF. The CDR3 DNA follows: TGCAGTGCTAGAGAGGCTAGCGGGGGAGCTTCCTACAGTGAGCAGTTCTTC.

The CDR3 DNA is TGTGCCAGCAGCGTCGGGGGTCCAACGACCCAGTACTTC. Translated, it gives CASSVGGPTTQYF. V and J are TRBV7-9 and TRBJ2-5; possible D gene TRBD2, 6 bases. Germline V gives CDR1 SEHNR, CDR2 FQNEAQ (reference sequence). The V end lost 5 bases, the J end lost 7 bases, and 14 bases lay between the germline ends. The CDR3 runs 13 residues.

This clonotype was recorded at least ten times. This rearrangement joins TRBV7-6 to TRBJ1-2; a possible D gene is TRBD1 (5 bases). Germline values: CDR1 SGHVS, CDR2 FNYEAQ. The CDR3 is made up of 15 amino acids. V dropped 5 bases and J dropped 0 bases, with 13 bases sitting between them. The CDR3 nucleotides are TGTGCCAGCAGCCCCCGGAGGGGAGCTAACTATGGCTACACCTTC. Its translation: CASSPRRGANYGYTF.

The sample holds a few counts of this clonotype. The V call is TRBV13, the J call TRBJ1-2, with 7 bases aligning to TRBD1. This CDR3 has 15 amino acids. The V gene's germline CDR1 is PRHDT and CDR2 FYEKMQ (reference sequence). V gave up 4 bases and J gave up 1 base; unmatched junction bases: 6. CDR3 sequence (DNA): TGTGCCAGCAGCTCGGCGGGACAGTATAACTATGGCTACACCTTC. It yields the protein CASSSAGQYNYGYTF.

CDR3 bases: TGCGCCAGCAGCCTCGACGGACTACGCTACACCTTC. This sequence encodes CASSLDGLRYTF. The chain joins TRBV4-1 to TRBJ1-2; D ambiguous. V was trimmed by 4 bases and J by 9 bases, leaving 12 bases between them. Per the germline V gene, CDR1 is MGHRA and CDR2 is YSYEKL. The length of the CDR3 is 12 residues.

This clonotype was recorded many times. This chain connects TRBV28 to TRBJ2-3, with 7 bases fitting TRBD1. Germline V gene lookup returns CDR1 MDHEN and CDR2 SYDVKM. This CDR3 contains 14 residues. V was pared by 4 bases and J by 6 bases, with 7 bases of the junction left unmatched. This CDR3 is CASSSGQQPDTQYF. In nucleotides, the CDR3 is TGTGCCAGCAGTTCGGGACAGCAGCCCGATACGCAGTATTTT.

Remarks on this clonotype: This may come from a read error, since a much larger clone is one base off. V gene TRBV28 combines with J gene TRBJ2-1; the D is unclear. CDR3 length equals 12 residues. Trimming removed 10 bases from V and 9 bases from J, with 16 bases in between. Germline V CDR1 and CDR2: MDHEN, SYDVKM. The CDR3 sequence is CATSRPTGEQFF. DNA of the CDR3: TGTGCCACCAGCCGGCCGACCGGTGAGCAGTTCTTC. The full variable domain, completed using reference TRBV28 and TRBJ2-1, is DVKVTQSSRYLVKRTGEKVFLECVQDMDHENMFWYRQDPGLGLRLIYFSYDVKMKEKGDIPEGYSVSREKKERFSLILESASTNQTSMYLCATSRPTGEQFFGPGTRLTVL.

The chain couples TRBV5-1 to TRBJ2-2; maybe TRBD1 (6 bases). V was clipped by 4 bases and J by 6 bases, with 13 bases between them. Germline CDR1 reads SGHRS; CDR2 reads YFSETQ. This CDR3 has 14 amino acids. In DNA form, the CDR3 reads TGCGCCAGCAGCAAGGGACAACCCGCCGGGGAGCTGTTTTTT. This encodes CASSKGQPAGELFF.

Remarks on this clonotype: Mismatch with germline at one junction end may stem from a read error. The gene calls are TRBV5-1 and TRBJ2-1, with 8 positions matching TRBD2. The CDR3 has 15 residues. The germline V gene has CDR1 SGHRS and CDR2 YFSETQ. The CDR3 protein is CASSVEVAGYNELFF. The CDR3 nucleotides are TGTGCCAGCAGCGTAGAAGTAGCGGGATACAATGAGCTGTTCTTC.

The J gene is TRBJ1-2, the V gene TRBV2, with D possibly being TRBD1 (6 bases). V lost 11 bases to trimming and J lost 8 bases, with 21 bases between them. The CDR3 length is 13 residues. Germline V gene lookup returns CDR1 SNHLY and CDR2 FYNNEI. The CDR3 bases are TGTGCCGATTACGCAGGGGACTCTAGGGGCTACACCTTC. Protein product: CADYAGDSRGYTF.

This clonotype appeared many times. The rearrangement uses TRBV12-5 and TRBJ2-3; D perhaps matches TRBD2 (7 bases). With 7 bases removed from V and 5 bases from J, the gap between germline ends came to 22 bases. This CDR3 comprises 16 residues. Germline assignment: CDR1 LGHNT and CDR2 FRNRAP. The CDR3 is CASVRGGLFYGDTQYF. The CDR3 DNA reads as TGTGCTAGTGTTAGGGGGGGCCTATTTTACGGAGATACGCAGTATTTT.